One and the same sample provided the 26 T cell receptor beta chains below, sequenced in a study of blood T cells in healthy people across ages. A second roughly 7 to 12 cycle PCR used barcoded and J-beta primers. A single record per CDR3 protein comes from TCRdb applying MiXCR to the 5' RACE reads. Of 2 million or so distinct CDR3 sequences in the sample, roughly 52% were seen once. The sequencing sample was made of blood. Every receptor here comes from a woman between 35 and 50 years old in good health.

This clonotype came up once. The gene calls are TRBV30 and TRBJ2-3; D unresolved. Deletions cut 8 bases from V and 4 bases from J, with 10 bases between. The germline gives CDR1 GTSNPN, CDR2 SVGIG (reference sequence). CDR3 size: 11 residues. Written as DNA, the CDR3 is TGTGCCGGTTCCTCGGCAGATACGCAGTATTTT. Amino acids: CAGSSADTQYF.

This clonotype showed up just a few times. The chain couples TRBV20-1 to TRBJ2-7; 8 bases map to TRBD1. The trim removed 8 bases at V and 6 bases at J, leaving 12 bases unmatched. This CDR3 contains 13 residues. Looked up from germline, CDR1 is DFQATT and CDR2 is SNEGSKA (reference sequence). Here the CDR3 DNA reads TGCAGTCCCCAGGGGGCGGGTATCGGCGAGCAGTACTTC. Amino acid sequence: CSPQGAGIGEQYF.

The V gene is TRBV15, the J gene TRBJ2-5, with D perhaps matching TRBD2 (6 bases). This CDR3 contains 14 residues. The germline CDR1 and CDR2 sequences are LNHNV and YYDKDF (reference sequence). The V end was cut by 1 base, the J end by 6 bases, with 12 bases between. CDR3 nucleotide sequence: TGTGCCACCAGCAGAGCCGGGCGGGAAAAGACCCAGTACTTC. Translated: CATSRAGREKTQYF.

V usage is TRBV20-1 and J usage is TRBJ2-1, with TRBD2 matching 9 bases. In germline, CDR1 is DFQATT, CDR2 SNEGSKA (reference sequence). CDR3 length equals 15 residues. Trimming cost V 0 bases and J 7 bases; bases outside gene matches: 7. Written as DNA, the CDR3 is TGCAGTGCTAGAGATGTTAGCGGGGGCGGGAATGAGCAGTTCTTC. It codes for CSARDVSGGGNEQFF.

This chain links TRBV5-1 with TRBJ1-1, with D perhaps matching TRBD1 (5 bases). Per germline, CDR1 SGHRS and CDR2 YFSETQ. Between the trimmed V and J ends, which lost 0 bases and 1 base, there was a span of 10 bases. The CDR3 is 15 amino acids. This chain's CDR3 is CASSLAGQSNTEAFF. The CDR3 DNA reads as TGCGCCAGCAGCTTGGCCGGACAATCGAACACTGAAGCTTTCTTT.

This clonotype was detected a few times. The chain employs TRBV7-9 and TRBJ2-7; the D is unclear. Germline values: CDR1 SEHNR, CDR2 FQNEAQ (reference sequence). This CDR3 contains 15 residues. Trimming cost V 5 bases and J 2 bases, with 16 bases left between them. CDR3 in amino acids: CASSPLSLNPYEQYF. CDR3 DNA sequence: TGTGCCAGCAGCCCTCTTAGTCTCAATCCCTACGAGCAGTACTTC.

CDR3 DNA sequence: TGTGCCAGCAGCCCTTGGGGAGGGAGCTCCTATAATTCACCCCTCCACTTT. It codes for CASSPWGGSSYNSPLHF. The chain has TRBV9 and TRBJ1-6; D is unresolved. V lost 4 bases to trimming and J lost 0 bases, with 14 bases between them. CDR3 length: 17 amino acids. Germline assignment: CDR1 SGDLS and CDR2 YYNGEE.

This clonotype appeared a few times. J is TRBJ2-3 and V is TRBV29-1, with D possibly being TRBD2 (6 bases). CDR3 size: 12 residues. Germline CDR1 SQVTM, CDR2 ANQGSEA. Trimming removed 5 bases at V and 5 bases at J, with 11 bases between. The CDR3 sequence: CSVFRGGDTQYF. The CDR3 nucleotides are TGCAGCGTTTTCCGGGGAGGAGATACGCAGTATTTT.

This chain joins TRBV20-1 and TRBJ1-2; D remains ambiguous. The CDR3 runs to 10 residues. V lost 5 bases and J 8 bases, leaving 9 bases between the germline ends. Germline V CDR1 and CDR2: DFQATT, SNEGSKA (reference sequence). This chain's CDR3 is CSAGPDGYTF. In DNA, the CDR3 is TGCAGTGCTGGGCCCGACGGCTACACCTTC.

Note on this clonotype: Sequence at one end of the junction differs from germline and may be a read error. The V call is TRBV5-1, the J call TRBJ2-3, with 7 nucleotides matching TRBD2. Germline CDR1 is SGHRS and CDR2 is YFSETQ. The CDR3 extends over 16 amino acids. CDR3 sequence: CASSLIGGGSTDAQYF. The CDR3 bases are TGCGCCAGCAGCTTGATTGGCGGGGGTAGCACAGATGCGCAGTATTTT. Full variable domain (remainder filled in from reference TRBV5-1 and TRBJ2-3): KAGVTQTPRYLIKTRGQQVTLSCSPISGHRSVSWYQQTPGQGLQFLFEYFSETQRNKGNFPGRFSGRQFSNSRSEMNVSTLELGDSALYLCASSLIGGGSTDAQYFGPGTRLTVL.

This clonotype has more than one count but fewer than ten. This chain joins TRBV24-1 and TRBJ1-2; no firm D call. This CDR3 region has 13 residues. Between the trimmed V and J ends, which lost 3 bases and 0 bases, there was a span of 4 bases. Per the germline V gene, CDR1 is KGHDR and CDR2 is SFDVKD. The CDR3 DNA follows: TGTGCCACCAGTGATGGGGCTAACTATGGCTACACCTTC. It yields the protein CATSDGANYGYTF.

The chain couples TRBV18 to TRBJ2-7; D may be TRBD1 (6 bases). Near its end, the DNA agrees better with TRBJ2-5, so the J call may be wrong. Germline CDR1 and CDR2: KGHSH and LQKENI. CDR3 size: 15 residues. The CDR3 spells CASSPTGTRWETQYF. The CDR3 DNA reads TGTGCCAGCTCACCGACCGGGACACGCTGGGAGACCCAGTACTTC.

V gene TRBV12-3 or TRBV12-4 combines with J gene TRBJ1-2; a weak D match, TRBD1 (5 bases). V was shortened by 5 bases and J by 6 bases, with 16 bases between the two germline ends. The CDR3 is 14 residues long. CDR3 bases: TGTGCCAGCAGTATTCGTTGGGGGAACCATGGCTACACCTTC. Translating gives CASSIRWGNHGYTF.

The chain employs TRBV14 and TRBJ2-7, with D unresolved. The V gene lost 3 bases and the J gene lost 2 bases, with 11 bases spanning the gap. Germline V CDR1 and CDR2: SGHDN, FVKESK. This CDR3 spans 14 amino acids. CDR3 residues: CASSHNNPPYEQYF. CDR3 bases: TGTGCCAGCAGCCACAATAACCCCCCCTACGAGCAGTACTTC. The full variable domain, in which reference TRBV14 and TRBJ2-7 provide the parts outside the CDR3, is EAGVTQFPSHSVIEKGQTVTLRCDPISGHDNLYWYRRVMGKEIKFLLHFVKESKQDESGMPNNRFLAERTGGTYSTLKVQPAELEDSGVYFCASSHNNPPYEQYFGPGTRLTVT.

CDR3 loop: CASSSAPWGEQYF. As DNA, the CDR3 is TGTGCCAGCAGCTCTGCCCCCTGGGGTGAGCAGTACTTC. The V and J genes are TRBV7-8 and TRBJ2-7; D is uncertain. V lost 4 bases and J lost 7, with 14 bases in between. This CDR3 has 13 residues. CDR1 is SGHVS, CDR2 FQNEAQ, per germline. The whole variable domain, remainder taken from reference TRBV7-8 and TRBJ2-7, is GAGVSQSPRYKVAKRGQDVALRCDPISGHVSLFWYQQALGQGPEFLTYFQNEAQLDKSGLPSDRFFAERPEGSVSTLKIQRTQQEDSAVYLCASSSAPWGEQYFGPGTRLTVT.

V is TRBV5-1 and J is TRBJ2-4; 9 nucleotides agree with TRBD2. The CDR3 extends over 12 amino acids. CDR1 and CDR2 from the germline V gene are SGHRS and YFSETQ. J lost 14 bases, V lost 4 bases, and 7 bases had no gene match. The CDR3 loop reads CASSDKAGGEYF. CDR3 DNA: TGCGCCAGCAGCGACAAAGCGGGGGGCGAGTACTTC.

Here the CDR3 reads CASRAGTSNNEQFF. The DNA for the CDR3 is TGCGCCAGCAGAGCAGGGACGTCGAACAATGAGCAGTTCTTC. V is TRBV5-1 and J is TRBJ2-1; either TRBD1 or TRBD2 may supply D (5 bases each). The CDR3 covers 14 residues. Deletions cut 5 bases from V and 5 bases from J, with 14 bases between. Germline V CDR1 and CDR2: SGHRS, YFSETQ.

V gene TRBV28 combines with J gene TRBJ1-2; TRBD1 is a possible D gene (6 bases). Deletions cut 5 bases from V and 8 bases from J, with 15 bases between. CDR3 length: 13 residues. CDR1 MDHEN and CDR2 SYDVKM come from the germline V gene. The CDR3 region has the DNA TGTGCCAGCAGTGAGGGGGGACTCCTAGGCTACACCTTC. Translating it yields CASSEGGLLGYTF.

The genes are TRBV20-1 and TRBJ1-2, with D possibly matching TRBD1 (6 bases). Trimming pared 0 bases from V and 7 bases from J, leaving 18 bases between. This CDR3 has 15 amino acids. Germline CDR1 reads DFQATT; CDR2 reads SNEGSKA (reference sequence). The DNA for the CDR3 is TGCAGTGCTAGAGAGGACAACAGGGCTGGGGGTGGCTACACCTTC. It is translated as CSAREDNRAGGGYTF.

In this sample, this clonotype turned up once. V and J are TRBV29-1 and TRBJ2-1; 9 bases align to TRBD1. The ends lost 4 bases at V and 6 bases at J; junction bases unmatched: 4. The CDR3 loop spans 13 amino acids. Germline V gives CDR1 SQVTM, CDR2 ANQGSEA. CDR3 in DNA: TGCAGCGTTGCGGGACAGGGAGGCAATGAGCAGTTCTTC. Protein product: CSVAGQGGNEQFF.

This chain links TRBV7-8 with TRBJ2-7, with D maybe TRBD1 (6 bases). The CDR3 extends over 15 amino acids. Trimming shortened V by 7 bases and J by 12 bases, and 28 bases separated the two germline ends. CDR1 and CDR2 (germline): SGHVS, FQNEAQ. CDR3 DNA sequence: TGTGCCAGCAACCGCCCACAGGGCCCACAAGAGACCCGGTACTTC. Protein: CASNRPQGPQETRYF.

The J gene is TRBJ2-5, the V gene TRBV6-5; D is uncertain. This CDR3 contains 15 residues. V was shortened by 2 bases and J by 2 bases, with 12 bases between the two germline ends. CDR1 is MNHEY, CDR2 SVGAGI, per germline. CDR3 sequence reads: CASSYPPGGQETQYF. The CDR3 coding sequence is TGTGCCAGCAGTTACCCGCCTGGCGGACAAGAGACCCAGTACTTC.

The chain uses TRBV4-2 and TRBJ2-1, with D possibly being TRBD2 (5 bases). CDR3 size: 14 residues. From germline, CDR1 is LGHNA and CDR2 YNFKEQ. The V and J ends lost 4 bases and 8 bases respectively, with 15 bases between them. CDR3 sequence (DNA): TGTGCCAGCAGCCGAGAATCGGGGTATTATGAGCAGTTCTTC. Its protein product is CASSRESGYYEQFF.

This clonotype has only a few counts. This chain connects TRBV12-3 or TRBV12-4 to TRBJ2-4; TRBD2 agrees at 11 bases. The DNA end lines up better with TRBJ2-7; the J call may be wrong. CDR3 length: 16 amino acids. CDR3 residues: CASSLVTSGAFNEQYF. The CDR3 DNA reads TGTGCCAGCAGTTTAGTGACTAGCGGGGCTTTCAACGAGCAGTACTTC.

The chain uses TRBV29-1 and TRBJ1-2; 7 bases match TRBD1. The CDR3 sequence is 14 residues long. Germline V gives CDR1 SQVTM, CDR2 ANQGSEA. J gave up 1 base and V 5 bases, and 7 bases lay outside the gene matches. The DNA for the CDR3 is TGCAGCGTTAAAATTAGGGACAGTAACTATGGCTACACCTTC. This sequence encodes CSVKIRDSNYGYTF. Filled out from reference TRBV29-1 and TRBJ1-2, the complete variable domain reads SAVISQKPSRDICQRGTSLTIQCQVDSQVTMMFWYRQQPGQSLTLIATANQGSEATYESGFVIDKFPISRPNLTFSTLTVSNMSPEDSSIYLCSVKIRDSNYGYTFGSGTRLTVV.

This chain joins TRBV28 and TRBJ2-4, with D uncertain. The J call may be mistaken, given a closer DNA end match to TRBJ2-7. Germline CDR1 is MDHEN and CDR2 is SYDVKM. CDR3 size: 12 residues. The CDR3 nucleotides are TGTGCCAGCGGTCCTCCCCTCTACGAGCAGTACTTC. Encoded protein: CASGPPLYEQYF.